The 32 T cell receptor beta chains given below trace back to one sample, sequenced in a study of blood T cell repertoires in COVID-19. Assay: immunoSEQ multiplex PCR; the TCRdb copy retains only in-frame clones and omits some. The table shows 35,000 or so clones, with 90% occurring only once. The sequencing sample was made of peripheral blood. The receptors stem from a human donor in a cohort sampled during active COVID-19.

The chain recombines TRBV5-6 with TRBJ2-7; D uncertain. Germline CDR1 SGHDT, CDR2 YYEEEE. The CDR3 contains 12 residues. V dropped 3 bases and J dropped 4 bases, with 8 bases sitting between them. Here the CDR3 DNA reads TGTGCCAGCAGCTCCTCCCGTTACGAGCAGTACTTC. This sequence encodes CASSSSRYEQYF.

The genes are TRBV6-6 and TRBJ1-2, with TRBD1 matching over 9 bases. The J segment lost 0 bases and the V segment lost 6 bases, leaving 2 bases of the junction unmatched. Germline CDR1 is MNHNY and CDR2 is SVGAGI (reference sequence). This CDR3 is 14 amino acids long. In nucleotides, the CDR3 is TGTGCCAGCAGCACAGGGGGCTCTAACTATGGCTACACCTTC. Its translation: CASSTGGSNYGYTF.

The chain couples TRBV19 to TRBJ2-1; 11 bases line up with TRBD2. J was trimmed by 7 bases and V by 5 bases; bases with no gene match: 4. The CDR3 has 14 amino acids. CDR1 LNHDA and CDR2 SQIVND come from the germline V gene (reference sequence). The CDR3 spells CASSRTSGLNEQFF. The CDR3 nucleotides read TGTGCCAGTAGTCGGACTAGCGGGCTTAATGAGCAGTTCTTC.

This chain uses TRBV3-1 (or the pseudogene TRBV3-2) with TRBJ1-2; no firm D call. The CDR3 is 15 amino acids. V was pared by 0 bases and J by 0 bases, with 8 bases between. The V gene's germline CDR1 is LGHDT and CDR2 YNNKEL (reference sequence). The CDR3 loop reads CASSQDLLANYGYTF. The CDR3, as DNA: TGTGCCAGCAGCCAAGATCTCCTAGCTAACTATGGCTACACCTTC.

The chain couples TRBV2 to TRBJ1-2, with D unclear. This CDR3 has 12 residues. CDR1 and CDR2 from the germline V gene are SNHLY and FYNNEI. V lost 4 bases and J 4 bases, leaving 7 bases between the germline ends. In DNA form, the CDR3 reads TGTGCCAGCAGTGGGCGGAGCTATGGCTACACCTTC. This encodes CASSGRSYGYTF. Full variable domain (rest looked up from reference TRBV2 and TRBJ1-2): EPEVTQTPSHQVTQMGQEVILRCVPISNHLYFYWYRQILGQKVEFLVSFYNNEISEKSEIFDDQFSVERPDGSNFTLKIRSTKLEDSAMYFCASSGRSYGYTFGSGTRLTVV.

J is TRBJ2-3 and V is TRBV11-2; D not resolved. This CDR3 has 13 amino acids. V lost 3 bases to trimming and J lost 4 bases, with 8 bases between them. The V gene's germline CDR1 is SGHAT and CDR2 FQNNGV. CDR3 sequence: CASSFGVADTQYF. The CDR3 DNA reads TGTGCCAGCAGCTTCGGAGTAGCAGATACGCAGTATTTT.

The V call is TRBV5-1, the J call TRBJ1-1; no firm D call. Germline V CDR1 and CDR2: SGHRS, YFSETQ. The germline V and J ends were trimmed by 4 bases and 6 bases, with 13 bases remaining between them. CDR3 length: 13 residues. CDR3 nucleotide sequence: TGCGCCAGCAGCCCCGGGTTGCTTGCTGAAGCTTTCTTT. Translated: CASSPGLLAEAFF.

J is TRBJ2-7 and V is TRBV11-3; tentative D call: TRBD1 (6 bases). The CDR3 sequence is 14 residues long. Trimming removed 5 bases at V and 9 bases at J, with 20 bases between. Germline CDR1 reads SGHNT; CDR2 reads YENEEA. The CDR3 protein is CASSPGDRSRVQYF. The CDR3 DNA sequence: TGTGCCAGCAGCCCAGGAGACAGGAGCCGGGTGCAGTACTTC.

The chain has TRBV7-9 and TRBJ2-5; TRBD2 is a possible D gene (5 bases). The CDR3 consists of 19 residues. V was clipped by 3 bases and J by 4 bases, with 27 bases between them. Germline V gene data show CDR1 as SEHNR and CDR2 as FQNEAQ (reference sequence). The CDR3 region has the DNA TGTGCCAGCAGCTTTCGACCGACCCCCCTAGCTGCCAGGAGAGAGACCCAGTACTTC. Translation: CASSFRPTPLAARRETQYF.

This chain joins TRBV7-8 and TRBJ1-5; D possibly corresponds to TRBD1 (5 bases). With 6 bases removed from V and 3 bases from J, the gap between germline ends came to 18 bases. Per germline, CDR1 SGHVS and CDR2 FQNEAQ. The CDR3 length is 16 residues. The CDR3 bases are TGTGCCAGCAGGCCCGGGAGAGACAGTTTCAATCAGCCCCAGCATTTT. This encodes CASRPGRDSFNQPQHF.

The rearrangement uses TRBV3-1 (or the pseudogene TRBV3-2) and TRBJ2-2; 7 bases match TRBD2. Trimming removed 3 bases from V and 4 bases from J; junction bases left unmatched: 2. Germline CDR1 is LGHDT and CDR2 is YNNKEL (reference sequence). This CDR3 comprises 14 residues. As DNA, the CDR3 is TGTGCCAGCAGCCAGGGACTAACCACCGGGGAGCTGTTTTTT. Translated, it gives CASSQGLTTGELFF.

The J gene is TRBJ2-7, the V gene TRBV7-6; maybe TRBD2 (6 bases). Germline CDR1 reads SGHVS; CDR2 reads FNYEAQ. V lost 1 base, J lost 6 bases, and 19 bases lay in between. The CDR3 extends over 16 amino acids. The CDR3 sequence: CASSLVFPGAGGEQYF. The CDR3 bases are TGTGCCAGCAGCTTAGTTTTTCCTGGGGCCGGGGGCGAGCAGTACTTC.

The table lists this clone with a count of one. The chain recombines TRBV11-2 with TRBJ1-1; 7 bases align to TRBD1. With V trimmed by 4 bases and J by 0 bases, 5 bases remained unmatched. The CDR3 covers 15 residues. Germline V gene sequence: CDR1 SGHAT, CDR2 FQNNGV. This chain's CDR3 is CASSSRQGVNTEAFF. The CDR3 nucleotides are TGTGCCAGCAGCTCCCGACAGGGAGTGAACACTGAAGCTTTCTTT.

This clone showed up just a few times. The chain couples TRBV5-1 to TRBJ2-1, with D tentatively TRBD1 (5 bases). This CDR3 has 16 amino acids. Germline assignment: CDR1 SGHRS and CDR2 YFSETQ. The V gene lost 0 bases and the J gene lost 6 bases, with 16 bases spanning the gap. CDR3 sequence reads: CASSLGLWIGANEQFF. CDR3 sequence (DNA): TGCGCCAGCAGCTTGGGACTTTGGATAGGGGCCAATGAGCAGTTCTTC.

Here the CDR3 DNA reads TGTGCCAGCAAGCAGGAGGTAGGAAGCAATCAGCCCCAGCATTTT. It codes for CASKQEVGSNQPQHF. The chain couples TRBV7-8 to TRBJ1-5; D remains unclear. The CDR3 has 15 residues. Germline-derived CDR1 and CDR2 are SGHVS and FQNEAQ. Between the trimmed V and J ends, which lost 7 bases and 1 base, there was a span of 14 bases.

The genes are TRBV7-9 and TRBJ1-1; the match to TRBD1 covers 9 bases. J lost 7 bases, V lost 5 bases, and 8 bases had no gene match. This CDR3 contains 14 residues. Germline V gives CDR1 SEHNR, CDR2 FQNEAQ (reference sequence). The CDR3 loop is CASSPRDREFEAFF. The CDR3 region has the DNA TGTGCCAGCAGCCCTCGGGACAGGGAATTTGAAGCTTTCTTT.

This chain uses TRBV5-1 with TRBJ2-7; the match to TRBD2 covers 8 bases. CDR3 length: 15 amino acids. CDR1 is SGHRS and CDR2 is YFSETQ in the germline V gene. After removal of 0 bases from V and 1 base from J, the junction contained 3 bases not matched to a gene. CDR3 loop: CASSLGVAGSYEQYF. DNA of the CDR3: TGCGCCAGCAGCTTGGGAGTAGCGGGATCCTACGAGCAGTACTTC.

The genes are TRBV18 and TRBJ2-7; possible D gene TRBD2, 5 bases. This CDR3 is 13 amino acids long. V dropped 4 bases and J dropped 9 bases, with 16 bases sitting between them. The germline V gene encodes CDR1 KGHSH and CDR2 LQKENI. CDR3 in amino acids: CASSQDYAWGQYF. The CDR3 DNA follows: TGTGCCAGCTCACAAGACTATGCCTGGGGGCAGTACTTC.

This chain uses TRBV14 with TRBJ1-2; 10 nucleotides match TRBD1. With 4 bases clipped from V and 3 bases from J, the junction kept 11 bases outside the gene matches. The germline V gene encodes CDR1 SGHDN and CDR2 FVKESK. CDR3 length: 17 amino acids. The CDR3 is CASSPGTGVRIYYGYTF. The CDR3 DNA reads TGTGCCAGCAGCCCCGGGACAGGGGTAAGGATCTACTATGGCTACACCTTC.

The CDR3 region is CASRVSSGAYEQYF. The CDR3, as DNA: TGTGCCAGCAGGGTTAGTAGCGGTGCCTACGAGCAGTACTTC. The gene calls are TRBV28 and TRBJ2-7; a weak D match, TRBD2 (6 bases). The CDR3 loop spans 14 amino acids. Looked up from germline, CDR1 is MDHEN and CDR2 is SYDVKM. The V end lost 6 bases, the J end lost 2 bases, and 14 bases lay between the germline ends. The entire variable domain, with the rest obtained from reference TRBV28 and TRBJ2-7, is as follows: DVKVTQSSRYLVKRTGEKVFLECVQDMDHENMFWYRQDPGLGLRLIYFSYDVKMKEKGDIPEGYSVSREKKERFSLILESASTNQTSMYLCASRVSSGAYEQYFGPGTRLTVT.

The J gene is TRBJ2-7, the V gene TRBV6-2 or TRBV6-3, with D tentatively TRBD2 (5 bases). The V and J ends lost 4 bases and 4 bases respectively, with 11 bases between them. The CDR3 has 13 residues. Germline CDR1 reads MNHEY; CDR2 reads SVGEGT. In DNA, the CDR3 is TGTGCCAGCAGTTGGCGGGTAGGGTACGAGCAGTACTTC. It translates to CASSWRVGYEQYF.

This chain links TRBV10-1 with TRBJ2-7, with D unclear. The germline gives CDR1 WNHNN, CDR2 SYGVQD (reference sequence). V lost 3 bases and J 7 bases, leaving 13 bases between the germline ends. This CDR3 contains 13 residues. As DNA, the CDR3 is TGCGCCAGCAGTGAAGGTGCCCGCGGTGAGCAGTACTTC. It translates to CASSEGARGEQYF.

The chain links TRBV10-2 to TRBJ1-5, with 8 bases fitting TRBD1. The CDR3 has 13 amino acids. V lost 4 bases, J lost 11 bases, and 7 bases stayed unmatched. Germline V CDR1 and CDR2: WSHSY, SAAADI. CDR3 sequence (DNA): TGCGCCAGCAGTGGGGCAGGGGGCGCGTCCCAGCATTTT. This codes for CASSGAGGASQHF.

V is TRBV5-1 and J is TRBJ2-3; TRBD2 matches at 9 bases. Trimming removed 6 bases from V and 6 bases from J; junction bases left unmatched: 8. Germline lookup yields CDR1 SGHRS and CDR2 YFSETQ. This CDR3 is built from 14 residues. CDR3 nucleotides: TGCGCCAGCAAGCCGAGCGGGAGGCCGGATACGCAGTATTTT. This gives the protein CASKPSGRPDTQYF. The full variable domain, its missing parts supplied by reference TRBV5-1 and TRBJ2-3, is KAGVTQTPRYLIKTRGQQVTLSCSPISGHRSVSWYQQTPGQGLQFLFEYFSETQRNKGNFPGRFSGRQFSNSRSEMNVSTLELGDSALYLCASKPSGRPDTQYFGPGTRLTVL.

The rearrangement links TRBV24-1 to TRBJ1-1; D might be TRBD1 (5 bases). The CDR3 sequence is 12 residues long. The V gene's germline CDR1 is KGHDR and CDR2 SFDVKD. Trimming removed 9 bases at V and 4 bases at J, with 11 bases between. The DNA for the CDR3 is TGTGCCACCGTAGGGGTGGGCACTGAAGCTTTCTTT. Protein product: CATVGVGTEAFF.

The chain combines TRBV15 with TRBJ1-6; TRBD1 is a possible D gene (5 bases). This CDR3 region has 16 residues. The V gene lost 1 base and the J gene lost 6 bases, with 13 bases spanning the gap. Germline values: CDR1 LNHNV, CDR2 YYDKDF (reference sequence). CDR3 loop: CATSRGPTGPNSPLHF. The CDR3 DNA is TGTGCCACCAGCAGAGGACCCACAGGCCCTAATTCACCCCTCCACTTT.

The chain employs TRBV19 and TRBJ2-2, with 9 bases fitting TRBD2. Losses at the gene ends were 5 bases for V and 4 bases for J; bases not matched to a gene: 11. The CDR3 length is 17 residues. Germline V lookup: CDR1 LNHDA, CDR2 SQIVND (reference sequence). The DNA for the CDR3 is TGTGCCAGTAGTCCCTTAGCGGGAGTTTTTAGCACCGGGGAGCTGTTTTTT. This encodes CASSPLAGVFSTGELFF. The variable domain in full, with the rest retrieved from reference TRBV19 and TRBJ2-2, is DGGITQSPKYLFRKEGQNVTLSCEQNLNHDAMYWYRQDPGQGLRLIYYSQIVNDFQKGDIAEGYSVSREKKESFPLTVTSAQKNPTAFYLCASSPLAGVFSTGELFFGEGSRLTVL.

This chain joins TRBV27 and TRBJ1-3; tentative D call: TRBD1 (5 bases). Per the germline V gene, CDR1 is MNHEY and CDR2 is SMNVEV (reference sequence). The CDR3 has 17 amino acids. The V gene lost 5 bases and the J gene lost 0 bases, with 17 bases spanning the gap. In DNA form, the CDR3 reads TGTGCCAGCAGTCCTCAACGACAGACTAGCTCTGGAAACACCATATATTTT. As protein: CASSPQRQTSSGNTIYF.

The sample holds a few counts of this clone. The chain joins TRBV28 to TRBJ2-1; 13 bases match TRBD2. V was pared by 5 bases and J by 5 bases, with 6 bases of the junction left unmatched. Germline V lookup: CDR1 MDHEN, CDR2 SYDVKM. The CDR3 length is 16 residues. In nucleotides, the CDR3 is TGTGCCAGCAGTCCGACTAGCGGGAGGCGAAACAATGAGCAGTTCTTC. It specifies CASSPTSGRRNNEQFF.

This chain links TRBV5-1 with TRBJ1-6; 7 positions match TRBD1. In germline, CDR1 is SGHRS, CDR2 YFSETQ. V lost 5 bases to trimming and J lost 8 bases; unmatched junction nucleotides: 7. The length of the CDR3 is 14 residues. The CDR3 region has the DNA TGCGCCAGCAGTCCGGGACAGCTCGATTCACCCCTCCACTTT. Translating it yields CASSPGQLDSPLHF. The full variable domain, its missing parts supplied by reference TRBV5-1 and TRBJ1-6, is KAGVTQTPRYLIKTRGQQVTLSCSPISGHRSVSWYQQTPGQGLQFLFEYFSETQRNKGNFPGRFSGRQFSNSRSEMNVSTLELGDSALYLCASSPGQLDSPLHFGNGTRLTVT.

The rearrangement joins TRBV2 to TRBJ1-5; 8 bases align to TRBD1. V was clipped by 5 bases and J by 4 bases; unmatched bases: 7. The CDR3 extends over 15 amino acids. Germline CDR1 reads SNHLY; CDR2 reads FYNNEI. The CDR3 DNA reads as TGTGCCAGCAGTATAGACAGGGGCAATAATCAGCCCCAGCATTTT. Amino acids: CASSIDRGNNQPQHF.

This rearrangement joins TRBV6-4 to TRBJ2-2, with 9 nucleotides matching TRBD2. The CDR3 runs to 13 residues. CDR1 MRHNA and CDR2 SNTAGT come from the germline V gene. Trimming removed 9 bases from V and 8 bases from J; junction bases left unmatched: 7. The CDR3 DNA reads as TGTGCCAGATTAGCGGGAGAAAGTGGGGAGCTGTTTTTT. This gives the protein CARLAGESGELFF.